A selection of T cell receptor beta chains follows, all from one sample in a study of cytomegalovirus exposure and HLA in healthy donors. Sequencing was performed with immunoSEQ multiplex PCR; in TCRdb, only in-frame clones are kept and a portion is missing. The sample includes about 70,000 clones. The sequencing sample was made of PBMCs. Receptors were obtained from a young woman in good health and CMV-seronegative. Both conserved end residues are part of each CDR3. The order of the fields is D gene, V gene, J gene, CDR3 protein, CDR3 DNA. A D gene is named only where the DNA matches it firmly.

d_gene: -
v_gene: TRBV7-9
j_gene: TRBJ1-2
CDR3aa: CASSRSDSLDYGYTF
CDR3nt: TGTGCCAGCAGCCGATCCGACAGCTTGGACTATGGCTACACCTTC

d_gene: -
v_gene: TRBV27
j_gene: TRBJ1-1
CDR3aa: CASSLKLGNEAFF
CDR3nt: TGTGCCAGCAGTTTAAAGTTGGGCAATGAAGCTTTCTTT

d_gene: -
v_gene: TRBV19
j_gene: TRBJ1-4
CDR3aa: CASSIGQTTNEKLFF
CDR3nt: TGTGCCAGTAGTATAGGACAGACAACTAATGAAAAACTGTTTTTT

d_gene: -
v_gene: TRBV2
j_gene: TRBJ1-1
CDR3aa: CASSGRQNTEAFF
CDR3nt: TGTGCCAGCAGTGGGAGGCAGAACACTGAAGCTTTCTTT

d_gene: TRBD1
v_gene: TRBV6-4
j_gene: TRBJ2-5
CDR3aa: CASSATGEETQYF
CDR3nt: TGTGCCAGCAGCGCGACAGGGGAGGAGACCCAGTACTTC

d_gene: TRBD2
v_gene: TRBV4-1
j_gene: TRBJ2-5
CDR3aa: CASSRGVLAGAQETQYF
CDR3nt: TGCGCCAGCAGCCGAGGGGTACTAGCGGGGGCTCAAGAGACCCAGTACTTC

d_gene: TRBD2
v_gene: TRBV5-6
j_gene: TRBJ2-2
CDR3aa: CASSLKSGSFYGELFF
CDR3nt: TGTGCCAGCAGCTTGAAAAGCGGGAGCTTCTACGGGGAGCTGTTTTTT

d_gene: -
v_gene: TRBV19
j_gene: TRBJ1-5
CDR3aa: CASGKSPNQPQHF
CDR3nt: TGTGCTTCAGGGAAGTCACCAAATCAGCCCCAGCATTTT

d_gene: -
v_gene: TRBV5-3
j_gene: TRBJ2-3
CDR3aa: CAALTKPTDTQYF
CDR3nt: TGTGCCGCTCTTACAAAACCCACAGATACGCAGTATTTT

d_gene: -
v_gene: TRBV4-1
j_gene: TRBJ2-7
CDR3aa: CASSLMAGPYEQYF
CDR3nt: TGCGCCAGCAGCCTAATGGCAGGGCCCTACGAGCAGTACTTC

d_gene: -
v_gene: TRBV30
j_gene: TRBJ1-6
CDR3aa: CAWSVWLNNSPLHF
CDR3nt: TGTGCCTGGAGTGTATGGCTGAATAATTCACCCCTCCACTTT

d_gene: -
v_gene: TRBV4-2
j_gene: TRBJ1-2
CDR3aa: CASSQDSGSGYTF
CDR3nt: TGTGCCAGCAGCCAAGATTCCGGGTCCGGCTACACCTTC

d_gene: -
v_gene: TRBV18
j_gene: TRBJ1-3
CDR3aa: CASSPAGSGNTIYF
CDR3nt: TGTGCCAGCTCACCAGCGGGCTCTGGAAACACCATATATTTT

d_gene: -
v_gene: TRBV18
j_gene: TRBJ1-4
CDR3aa: CASSPSRGGEKLFF
CDR3nt: TGTGCCAGCTCACCATCCAGGGGCGGTGAAAAACTGTTTTTT

d_gene: TRBD1
v_gene: TRBV6-5
j_gene: TRBJ2-7
CDR3aa: CASSSGTGGAYEQYF
CDR3nt: TGTGCCAGCAGCTCTGGGACAGGGGGCGCCTACGAGCAGTACTTC

d_gene: -
v_gene: TRBV15
j_gene: TRBJ1-1
CDR3aa: CATSREGLYAEAFF
CDR3nt: TGTGCCACCTCCCGGGAGGGCCTGTACGCTGAAGCTTTCTTT

d_gene: -
v_gene: TRBV4-2
j_gene: TRBJ1-2
CDR3aa: CASSQVTDGYYGYTF
CDR3nt: TGTGCCAGCAGCCAAGTAACAGACGGATACTATGGCTACACCTTC

d_gene: -
v_gene: TRBV19
j_gene: TRBJ1-5
CDR3aa: CASSIDLRAQPQHF
CDR3nt: TGTGCCAGTAGTATAGATCTGAGGGCTCAGCCCCAGCATTTT

d_gene: -
v_gene: TRBV5-4
j_gene: TRBJ2-2
CDR3aa: CAGGYSNTGELFF
CDR3nt: TGTGCGGGCGGGTATTCGAACACCGGGGAGCTGTTTTTT

d_gene: -
v_gene: TRBV5-4
j_gene: TRBJ1-1
CDR3aa: CASSPAGNTEAFF
CDR3nt: TGTGCCAGCAGCCCCGCGGGGAACACTGAAGCTTTCTTT

d_gene: TRBD1
v_gene: TRBV5-4
j_gene: TRBJ2-2
CDR3aa: CASSWTTGAELFF
CDR3nt: TGTGCCAGCAGCTGGACCACAGGGGCGGAGCTGTTTTTT

d_gene: TRBD2
v_gene: TRBV28
j_gene: TRBJ2-7
CDR3aa: CASSLLSGKVNEQYF
CDR3nt: TGTGCCAGCTCACTCCTTAGCGGGAAGGTCAACGAGCAGTACTTC

d_gene: TRBD1
v_gene: TRBV7-9
j_gene: TRBJ2-1
CDR3aa: CASSDQDRYNEQFF
CDR3nt: TGTGCCAGCAGCGACCAGGACAGGTACAATGAGCAGTTCTTC

d_gene: -
v_gene: TRBV27
j_gene: TRBJ1-2
CDR3aa: CASSSLTEPPYGYTF
CDR3nt: TGTGCCAGCAGTTCGCTGACTGAGCCCCCCTATGGCTACACCTTC

d_gene: -
v_gene: TRBV30
j_gene: TRBJ2-4
CDR3aa: CAWKVPGVNIQYF
CDR3nt: TGTGCCTGGAAAGTACCAGGGGTAAACATTCAGTACTTC

d_gene: TRBD2
v_gene: TRBV2
j_gene: TRBJ2-7
CDR3aa: CASRRAGGNYEQYF
CDR3nt: TGTGCCAGCAGAAGGGCGGGAGGTAACTACGAGCAGTACTTC

d_gene: TRBD1
v_gene: TRBV29-1
j_gene: TRBJ2-1
CDR3aa: CSAMPGTGASYNEQFF
CDR3nt: TGCAGCGCTATGCCCGGGACAGGGGCGTCCTACAATGAGCAGTTCTTC

d_gene: -
v_gene: TRBV20-1
j_gene: TRBJ1-1
CDR3aa: CSARAGAEAFF
CDR3nt: TGCAGTGCCCGAGCGGGGGCTGAAGCTTTCTTT

d_gene: -
v_gene: TRBV29-1
j_gene: TRBJ1-1
CDR3aa: CSVDSVTEAFF
CDR3nt: TGCAGCGTTGATTCAGTGACTGAAGCTTTCTTT

d_gene: TRBD1
v_gene: TRBV5-1
j_gene: TRBJ1-1
CDR3aa: CASSLVGQGMVEAFF
CDR3nt: TGCGCCAGCAGCTTGGTAGGACAGGGAATGGTTGAAGCTTTCTTT

d_gene: TRBD2
v_gene: TRBV30
j_gene: TRBJ2-5
CDR3aa: CAWSGILAGRETQYF
CDR3nt: TGTGCCTGGAGTGGAATCCTAGCGGGAAGAGAGACCCAGTACTTC

d_gene: -
v_gene: TRBV28
j_gene: TRBJ1-1
CDR3aa: CASLGLMNTEAFF
CDR3nt: TGTGCCAGCCTTGGGCTCATGAACACTGAAGCTTTCTTT

d_gene: -
v_gene: TRBV30
j_gene: TRBJ2-3
CDR3aa: CAWSVPGVDTQYF
CDR3nt: TGTGCCTGGAGTGTACCGGGGGTAGATACGCAGTATTTT

d_gene: -
v_gene: TRBV6-5
j_gene: TRBJ1-1
CDR3aa: CASSYSGGNTEAFF
CDR3nt: TGTGCCAGCAGTTACTCCGGAGGGAACACTGAAGCTTTCTTT

d_gene: TRBD1
v_gene: TRBV5-1
j_gene: TRBJ1-1
CDR3aa: CASSLRTGYTEAFF
CDR3nt: TGCGCCAGCAGCTTAAGGACAGGCTACACTGAAGCTTTCTTT

d_gene: TRBD1
v_gene: TRBV4-2
j_gene: TRBJ2-2
CDR3aa: CASSQVPGQGPPGELFF
CDR3nt: TGTGCCAGCAGCCAAGTCCCGGGACAGGGGCCCCCCGGGGAGCTGTTTTTT

d_gene: TRBD1
v_gene: TRBV9
j_gene: TRBJ2-7
CDR3aa: CASSARGQPTPYEQYF
CDR3nt: TGTGCCAGCAGCGCCCGGGGACAGCCGACACCCTACGAGCAGTACTTC

d_gene: TRBD1
v_gene: TRBV4-1
j_gene: TRBJ1-5
CDR3aa: CASSQVPDRAGEPQHF
CDR3nt: TGCGCCAGCAGCCAAGTCCCCGACAGGGCTGGAGAGCCCCAGCATTTT

d_gene: TRBD1
v_gene: TRBV11-2
j_gene: TRBJ2-5
CDR3aa: CASSLGPTGGEETQYF
CDR3nt: TGTGCCAGCAGCTTGGGTCCGACAGGGGGCGAGGAGACCCAGTACTTC

d_gene: -
v_gene: TRBV6-1
j_gene: TRBJ1-1
CDR3aa: CASNLRVGTEAFF
CDR3nt: TGTGCCAGCAATCTGAGGGTAGGCACTGAAGCTTTCTTT

d_gene: -
v_gene: TRBV10-3
j_gene: TRBJ2-1
CDR3aa: CAITGPEGEAYNEQFF
CDR3nt: TGTGCCATCACCGGTCCGGAAGGTGAGGCATACAATGAGCAGTTCTTC

d_gene: -
v_gene: TRBV28
j_gene: TRBJ2-7
CDR3aa: CASSFLSRRDYEQYF
CDR3nt: TGTGCCAGCAGTTTTCTTAGCCGTCGGGACTACGAGCAGTACTTC

d_gene: -
v_gene: TRBV19
j_gene: TRBJ2-7
CDR3aa: CASNRGGRLSYEQYF
CDR3nt: TGTGCCAGTAATAGGGGAGGTAGGTTGTCCTACGAGCAGTACTTC

d_gene: -
v_gene: TRBV13
j_gene: TRBJ1-1
CDR3aa: CASSFSPDTEAFF
CDR3nt: TGTGCCAGCAGTTTTAGTCCGGACACTGAAGCTTTCTTT

d_gene: -
v_gene: TRBV5-1
j_gene: TRBJ2-6
CDR3aa: CASSYGDSSGANVLTF
CDR3nt: TGCGCCAGCAGTTACGGGGATAGCTCTGGGGCCAACGTCCTGACTTTC

d_gene: TRBD1
v_gene: TRBV4-1
j_gene: TRBJ1-4
CDR3aa: CASSQYQGGAEKLFF
CDR3nt: TGCGCCAGCAGCCAATACCAGGGGGGAGCTGAAAAACTGTTTTTT

d_gene: TRBD1
v_gene: TRBV29-1
j_gene: TRBJ1-2
CDR3aa: CSVEGQGNYGYTF
CDR3nt: TGCAGCGTTGAGGGACAGGGAAACTATGGCTACACCTTC

d_gene: -
v_gene: TRBV29-1
j_gene: TRBJ1-5
CDR3aa: CSVECGKGNQPQHF
CDR3nt: TGCAGCGTTGAGTGCGGGAAGGGCAATCAGCCCCAGCATTTT

d_gene: -
v_gene: TRBV5-1
j_gene: TRBJ2-5
CDR3aa: CASSLDRPQETQYF
CDR3nt: TGCGCCAGCAGTCTAGACAGGCCCCAAGAGACCCAGTACTTC

d_gene: -
v_gene: TRBV5-1
j_gene: TRBJ1-2
CDR3aa: CASGSVVADGYTF
CDR3nt: TGCGCCAGCGGATCGGTGGTAGCGGATGGCTACACCTTC

d_gene: -
v_gene: TRBV9
j_gene: TRBJ1-2
CDR3aa: CASSVATFVEESYGYTF
CDR3nt: TGTGCCAGCAGCGTAGCTACCTTTGTCGAGGAAAGCTATGGCTACACCTTC